A selection of T cell receptor beta chains follows, all from one sample in a study of cytomegalovirus exposure and HLA in healthy donors. Measured with immunoSEQ multiplex PCR; TCRdb has only the in-frame clones, and not every one. The table lists 220,000 or so clones, around 80% of them singletons, with 1.7% in the top ten. The sequenced sample consisted of PBMCs. The receptors come from a man aged 45-65 years in good health and CMV-seronegative. CDR3s include the opening cysteine and the closing phenylalanine or tryptophan.

TRBJ2-7 TRBV29-1 CSVARTTKDEQYF
TRBJ2-7 TRBV6-5 CASSPRQVSYEQYF
TRBJ1-6 TRBV6-5 CASSYTRDNRAPLHF
TRBJ2-3 TRBV10-1 CASSTASGTYTDTQYF
TRBJ2-7 TRBV10-3 CAIRAPGQGYEQYF
TRBJ1-2 TRBV9 CASSPGHLNYGYTF
TRBJ2-5 TRBV6-6 CASSLGDRGHQETQYF
TRBJ2-3 TRBV5-4 CASSLGGPGADTQYF
TRBJ2-7 TRBV27 CASSSSGAREQYF
TRBJ2-7 TRBV28 CASSPPTIAGEWYEQYF
TRBJ2-5 TRBV14 CASSQVMGPQETQYF
TRBJ2-3 TRBV27 CASSFWLASTDTQYF
TRBJ1-2 TRBV27 CAIWTKHYGYTF
TRBJ2-2 TRBV10-2 CASKAGEELFF
TRBJ2-5 TRBV18 CASSPPGQRETQYF
TRBJ2-7 TRBV7-9 CASSPRGGPDYEQYF
TRBJ1-2 TRBV27 CASSSSAMNGYTF
TRBJ2-2 TRBV20-1 CSSINGGELFF
TRBJ1-4 TRBV28 CASRDTGAPNEKLFF
TRBJ2-1 TRBV30 CAWRKRREASSYNEQFF
TRBJ1-6 TRBV27 CASSAQGDWSPLHF
TRBJ2-7 TRBV4-1 CASSQDPLAGISYEQYF
TRBJ2-7 TRBV19 CASTPVLGFHEQYF
TRBJ2-1 TRBV5-4 CASSFNYNEQFF
TRBJ1-2 TRBV28 CASSVARGYGYTF
TRBJ2-6 TRBV7-9 CASSLVQDFPLSGANVLTF
TRBJ2-2 TRBV7-3 CASSLWGGNTGELFF
TRBJ1-1 TRBV7-9 CASSPPTGANTEAFF
TRBJ2-3 TRBV9 CASSGAKRSSTDTQYF
TRBJ2-7 TRBV19 CASSTGTGEYEQYF
TRBJ2-5 TRBV9 CASSVATTGGSQETQYF
TRBJ1-1 TRBV2 CASSIQEMNTEAFF
TRBJ1-2 TRBV29-1 CSVGEGVYYGYTF
TRBJ2-7 TRBV11-3 CASSPKGARHEQYF
TRBJ2-7 TRBV5-1 CASSLVPTGESHEQYF
TRBJ2-1 TRBV5-1 CASSLVSGRMYEQFF
- TRBV29-1 CSVVKETYEQYF
TRBJ2-7 TRBV9 CASSVEQGAFYEQYF
TRBJ2-7 TRBV7-6 CASSLAGLAGDYEQYF
TRBJ1-1 TRBV4-1 CASSQNDRVSNTEAFF
TRBJ2-3 TRBV2 CASSTSTDTQYF
TRBJ1-5 TRBV9 CASSVGDSSNQPQHF
TRBJ1-5 TRBV29-1 CSVYSTGGPNSNQPQHF
TRBJ2-2 TRBV5-1 CASSSTLAAGELFF
TRBJ1-2 TRBV28 CASGPGGGYGYTF
TRBJ2-7 TRBV19 CASSRAYNSYEQYF
TRBJ1-5 TRBV19 CASSIGDRVNQPQHF
TRBJ1-1 TRBV12-5 CASGSFRGSTEAFF
TRBJ2-7 TRBV27 CASRREGQGARGEQYF
TRBJ1-2 TRBV11-1 CASSFSGSYGYTF
TRBJ1-4 TRBV28 CASSETGGSTNEKLFF
TRBJ2-3 TRBV6-1 CASRQRLSTDTQYF
TRBJ2-7 TRBV28 CASSAAVGAPYEQYF
TRBJ2-7 TRBV19 CASRKDRGTYEQYF
TRBJ2-6 TRBV6-5 CASSSGSGANVLTF
TRBJ2-5 TRBV28 CASSSRWEQYF
TRBJ2-3 TRBV27 CASSFGGSPNTQYF
TRBJ2-3 TRBV5-1 CASSLGGEQYF
TRBJ2-1 TRBV6-5 CASNRQDSSYNEQFF